This T cell receptor (beta chain) derives from a study of preoperative IRX-2 immunotherapy in early breast cancer. The V end was cut by 1 base, the J end by 8 bases, with 17 bases between. The V gene's germline CDR1 is SGHDN and CDR2 FVKESK. The CDR3 contains 15 residues. Treatment: preoperative locoregional IRX-2 cytokine immunotherapy. This phase Ib study tested locoregional IRX-2 cytokine immunotherapy given before surgery. Produced via immunoSEQ multiplex PCR; TCRdb's table is partial and in-frame only. The sample has 25,000 or so clones, roughly 95% seen once; the top ten hold around 15%. This clone occurred once.

The rearrangement uses TRBV14 and TRBJ1-2; TRBD1 is a possible D gene (5 bases). The source material was tumor tissue, sampled after IRX-2 immunotherapy. The clonotype originates from a human donor with breast cancer. The CDR3 here is CASSQVMSGWGGYTF. CDR3 in DNA: TGTGCCAGCAGCCAAGTCATGTCAGGTTGGGGCGGCTACACCTTC.